Following are 9 T cell receptor beta chains from one sample sequenced in a study of T cell repertoires in cytomegalovirus infection. One entry per CDR3 protein, called by TCRdb with MiXCR from the reads. The sample shows 400,000 or so distinct CDR3 sequences, 31% of them seen only once. Material: PBMCs. These receptors originate from a human donor in good health (CMV status not recorded). Some clones in this sample may be carry-over from other donors' samples.

This clonotype has a count of ten or more. The V call is TRBV7-8, the J call TRBJ1-5; a possible D gene is TRBD1 (6 bases). V dropped 2 bases and J dropped 4 bases, with 9 bases sitting between them. Germline V gene data show CDR1 as SGHVS and CDR2 as FQNEAQ. CDR3 length equals 14 residues. The CDR3 sequence: CASSLTQGNQPQHF. CDR3 DNA: TGTGCCAGCAGCTTAACACAGGGAAATCAGCCCCAGCATTTT. Combining the CDR3 with reference TRBV7-8 and TRBJ1-5 gives the whole variable domain GAGVSQSPRYKVAKRGQDVALRCDPISGHVSLFWYQQALGQGPEFLTYFQNEAQLDKSGLPSDRFFAERPEGSVSTLKIQRTQQEDSAVYLCASSLTQGNQPQHFGDGTRLSIL.

The chain links TRBV4-1 to TRBJ2-1; D may be TRBD1 (5 bases). The CDR3 is 16 amino acids. Trimming removed 1 base from V and 9 bases from J, with 19 bases in between. Germline values: CDR1 MGHRA, CDR2 YSYEKL. The CDR3 sequence is CASSQGQRPNQGEQFF. DNA of the CDR3: TGCGCCAGCAGCCAAGGCCAGCGTCCCAACCAGGGTGAGCAGTTCTTC.

The chain combines TRBV6-6 with TRBJ1-1, with D unresolved. The CDR3 has 13 residues. Per germline, CDR1 MNHNY and CDR2 SVGAGI (reference sequence). V was trimmed by 6 bases and J by 0 bases, leaving 8 bases between them. DNA for the CDR3: TGTGCCAGCAGATCCGAGGTGAACACTGAAGCTTTCTTT. Its translation: CASRSEVNTEAFF.

The rearrangement joins TRBV20-1 to TRBJ2-1; D gene ambiguous. The CDR3 consists of 10 residues. Germline V gene lookup returns CDR1 DFQATT and CDR2 SNEGSKA (reference sequence). The germline V and J ends were trimmed by 2 bases and 4 bases, with 0 bases remaining between them. The CDR3 region has the DNA TGCAGTGCTAGATACAATGAGCAGTTCTTC. It translates to CSARYNEQFF.

In its sample, this clonotype was seen a few times. This chain's CDR3 is CASSLEAGARDTQYF. DNA of the CDR3: TGTGCCAGCAGCTTGGAAGCGGGGGCGAGAGATACGCAGTATTTT. V is TRBV5-4 and J is TRBJ2-3, with 8 bases identical to TRBD2. Trimming at V came to 0 bases and at J to 5 bases, leaving 5 bases not matched to a gene. The CDR3 covers 15 residues. Germline-derived CDR1 and CDR2 are SGHNT and YYREEE (reference sequence).

This clonotype was counted between two and nine times. This chain links TRBV10-3 with TRBJ1-5; 11 bases align to TRBD1. The J segment lost 2 bases and the V segment lost 11 bases, leaving 8 bases of the junction unmatched. CDR1 is ENHRY, CDR2 SYGVKD, per germline. The CDR3 is 15 amino acids. The chain's CDR3 is CAANGQGAGNQPQHF. The CDR3 nucleotides read TGTGCCGCCAACGGACAGGGGGCCGGCAATCAGCCCCAGCATTTT.

This clonotype was seen repeatedly, ten times or more. CDR3 in DNA: TGTGCCAGCAGCCGGACAGTTTCGGGGGGACAAGAGACCCAGTACTTC. Translating gives CASSRTVSGGQETQYF. V is TRBV7-8 and J is TRBJ2-5; D possibly corresponds to TRBD2 (7 bases). Germline CDR1 and CDR2: SGHVS and FQNEAQ. The V end was cut by 5 bases, the J end by 2 bases, with 18 bases between. This CDR3 is built from 16 residues.

This clonotype was seen more than once but under ten times. The chain is built from TRBV5-5 and TRBJ1-6, with D perhaps TRBD1 (6 bases). The CDR3 has 15 residues. V was cut by 2 bases and J by 5 bases, with 11 bases left in between. Germline V gene sequence: CDR1 SGHKS, CDR2 YYEKEE (reference sequence). The CDR3 is CASSFVDSNNSPLHF. Written as DNA, the CDR3 is TGTGCCAGCAGCTTTGTGGACAGCAATAATTCACCCCTCCACTTT.

The chain carries TRBV12-3 or TRBV12-4 and TRBJ1-3; 9 bases match TRBD1. With 5 bases clipped from V and 0 bases from J, the junction kept 5 bases outside the gene matches. This CDR3 has 16 residues. As DNA, the CDR3 is TGTGCCAGCAGTCGAATACAGGGGGCCTCTGGAAACACCATATATTTT. Its translation is CASSRIQGASGNTIYF.